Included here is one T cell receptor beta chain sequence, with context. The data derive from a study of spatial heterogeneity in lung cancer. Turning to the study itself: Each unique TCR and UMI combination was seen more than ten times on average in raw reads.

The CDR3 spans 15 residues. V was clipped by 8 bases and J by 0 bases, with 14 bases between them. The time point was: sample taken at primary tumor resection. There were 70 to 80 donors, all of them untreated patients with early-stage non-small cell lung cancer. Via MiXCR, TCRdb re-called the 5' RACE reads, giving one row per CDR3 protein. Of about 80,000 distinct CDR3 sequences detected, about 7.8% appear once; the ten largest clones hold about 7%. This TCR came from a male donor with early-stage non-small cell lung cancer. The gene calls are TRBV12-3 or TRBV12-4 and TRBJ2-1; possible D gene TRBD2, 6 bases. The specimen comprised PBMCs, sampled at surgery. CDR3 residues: CASRYRGSSYNEQFF. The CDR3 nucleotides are TGTGCCAGCCGTTACCGGGGGAGCTCCTACAATGAGCAGTTCTTC.